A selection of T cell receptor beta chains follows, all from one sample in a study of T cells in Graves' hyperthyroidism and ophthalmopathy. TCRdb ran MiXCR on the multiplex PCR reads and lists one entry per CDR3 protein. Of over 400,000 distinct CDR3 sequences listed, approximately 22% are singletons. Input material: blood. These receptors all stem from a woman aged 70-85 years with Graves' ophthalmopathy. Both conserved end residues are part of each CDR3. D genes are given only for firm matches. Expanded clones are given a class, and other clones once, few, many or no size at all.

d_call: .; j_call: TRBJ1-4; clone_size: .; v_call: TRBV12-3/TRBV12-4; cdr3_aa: CASSLVGRSDEKLFF; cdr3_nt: TGTGCCAGCAGTTTGGTTGGCAGGTCTGATGAAAAACTGTTTTTT
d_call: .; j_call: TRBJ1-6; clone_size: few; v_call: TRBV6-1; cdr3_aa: CASKVATNSPLHF; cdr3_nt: TGTGCCAGCAAGGTGGCGACCAATTCACCCCTCCACTTT
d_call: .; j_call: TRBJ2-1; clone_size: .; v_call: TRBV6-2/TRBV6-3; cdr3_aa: CASDEGGLFWGEQFF; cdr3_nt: TGTGCCAGCGACGAAGGAGGGCTCTTTTGGGGTGAGCAGTTCTTC
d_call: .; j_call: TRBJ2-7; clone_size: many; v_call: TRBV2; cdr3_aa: CASRKSYEQYF; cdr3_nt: TGTGCCAGCAGGAAATCCTACGAGCAGTACTTC
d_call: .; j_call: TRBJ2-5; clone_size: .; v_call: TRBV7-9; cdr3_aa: CASSLGSGFSQETQYF; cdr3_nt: TGTGCCAGCAGCTTAGGATCGGGGTTCAGTCAAGAGACCCAGTACTTC
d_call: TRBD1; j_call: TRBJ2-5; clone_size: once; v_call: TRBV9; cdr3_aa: CASSVATSGQQETQYF; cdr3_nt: TGTGCCAGCAGCGTAGCTACCTCGGGACAGCAAGAGACCCAGTACTTC
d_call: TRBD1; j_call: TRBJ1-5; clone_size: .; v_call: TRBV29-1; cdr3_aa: CSAGQGGGQPQHF; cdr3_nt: TGCAGCGCAGGACAGGGGGGGGGTCAGCCCCAGCATTTT
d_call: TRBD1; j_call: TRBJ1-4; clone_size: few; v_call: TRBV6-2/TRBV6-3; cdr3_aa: CASRSRGSVEKLFF; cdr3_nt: TGTGCCAGCAGGAGCAGGGGGAGTGTGGAAAAACTGTTTTTT
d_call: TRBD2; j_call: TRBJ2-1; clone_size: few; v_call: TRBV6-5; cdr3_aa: CASSYRTSRNEQFF; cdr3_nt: TGTGCCAGCAGTTACAGGACTAGCCGGAATGAGCAGTTCTTC
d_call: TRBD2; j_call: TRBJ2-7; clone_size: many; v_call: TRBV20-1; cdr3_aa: CSARVRAGGPGEQYF; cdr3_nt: TGCAGTGCTAGAGTTAGAGCGGGAGGGCCGGGGGAGCAGTACTTC
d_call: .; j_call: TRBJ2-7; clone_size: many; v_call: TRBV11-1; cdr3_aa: CASSLLSQGYEQYF; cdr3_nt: TGTGCCAGCAGCTTATTGTCGCAGGGCTACGAGCAGTACTTC
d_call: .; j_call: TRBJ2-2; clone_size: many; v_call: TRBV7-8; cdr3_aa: CASSGRYAGSRLRGELFF; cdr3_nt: TGTGCCAGCAGCGGGAGATACGCGGGATCCCGCCTACGGGGGGAGCTGTTTTTT
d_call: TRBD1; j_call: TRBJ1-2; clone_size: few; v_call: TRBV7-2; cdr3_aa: CASSRTGSRGYTF; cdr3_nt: TGTGCCAGCAGCCGGACAGGGTCTCGTGGCTACACCTTC
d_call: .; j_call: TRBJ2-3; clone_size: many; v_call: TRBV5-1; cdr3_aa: CASSSGQGTDTQYF; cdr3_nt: TGTGCCAGCAGTTCCGGTCAGGGCACAGATACGCAGTATTTT
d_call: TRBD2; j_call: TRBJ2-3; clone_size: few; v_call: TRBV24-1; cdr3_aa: CATSDLRLAGTDTQYF; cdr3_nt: TGTGCCACCAGTGATTTGCGGCTAGCGGGGACAGATACGCAGTATTTT
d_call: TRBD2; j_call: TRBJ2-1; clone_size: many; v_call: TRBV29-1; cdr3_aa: CSTSLSGSSYNEQFF; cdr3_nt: TGCAGCACTTCCCTTAGCGGGAGCTCCTACAATGAGCAGTTCTTC
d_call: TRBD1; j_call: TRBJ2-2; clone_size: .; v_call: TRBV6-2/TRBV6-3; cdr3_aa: CASSYLQGVDTGELFF; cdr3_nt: TGTGCCAGCAGTTACCTCCAGGGGGTGGACACCGGGGAGCTGTTTTTT
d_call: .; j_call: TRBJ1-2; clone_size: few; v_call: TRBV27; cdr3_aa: CASSFVGGSGYTF; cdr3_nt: TGTGCCAGCAGTTTTGTTGGAGGGAGTGGCTACACCTTC
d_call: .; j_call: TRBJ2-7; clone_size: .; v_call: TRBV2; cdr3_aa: CASGWLQSYEQYF; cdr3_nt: TGTGCCAGCGGGTGGCTACAATCCTACGAGCAGTACTTC
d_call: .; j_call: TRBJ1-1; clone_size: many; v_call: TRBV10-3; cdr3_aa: CAARGGVGTEAFF; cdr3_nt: TGTGCCGCTCGGGGAGGGGTTGGAACTGAAGCTTTCTTT
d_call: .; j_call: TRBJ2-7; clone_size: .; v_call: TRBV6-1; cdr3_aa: CASSYLRLGEQYF; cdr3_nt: TGTGCCAGCAGTTATTTAAGGCTTGGGGAGCAGTACTTC
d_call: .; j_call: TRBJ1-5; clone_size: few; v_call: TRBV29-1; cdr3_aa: CSVTLSSNQPQHF; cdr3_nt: TGCAGCGTTACACTAAGCAGCAATCAGCCCCAGCATTTT
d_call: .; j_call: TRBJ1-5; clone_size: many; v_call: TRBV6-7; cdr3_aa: CASSYPGTHFSYNQPQHF; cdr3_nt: TGTGCCAGCAGTTACCCCGGGACTCACTTTAGTTACAATCAGCCCCAGCATTTT
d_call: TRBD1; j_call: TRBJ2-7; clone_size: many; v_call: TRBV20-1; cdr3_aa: CSARRTGAAGEQYF; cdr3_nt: TGCAGTGCTAGGCGGACAGGGGCCGCCGGCGAGCAGTACTTC
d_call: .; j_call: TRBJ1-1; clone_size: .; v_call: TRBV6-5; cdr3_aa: CASSYKLVDTEAFF; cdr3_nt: TGTGCCAGCAGTTACAAGCTCGTGGACACTGAAGCTTTCTTT
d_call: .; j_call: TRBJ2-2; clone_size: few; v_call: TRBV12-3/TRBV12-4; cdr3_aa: CASSSSVSTGELFF; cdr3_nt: TGTGCCAGCAGTTCTAGCGTGTCGACCGGGGAGCTGTTTTTT
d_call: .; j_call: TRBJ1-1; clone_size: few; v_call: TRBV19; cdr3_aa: CASSGRSSPMNTEAFF; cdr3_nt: TGTGCCAGTAGTGGTAGGTCCAGTCCCATGAACACTGAAGCTTTCTTT